These 14 T cell receptor beta chains share one sample of origin, sequenced in a study of blood T cell repertoires in COVID-19. Produced via immunoSEQ multiplex PCR; TCRdb's table is partial and in-frame only. Among about 70,000 clones listed, 85% to 90% were seen once. Sequences were obtained from peripheral blood. The source of these receptors is a man at least 80 years old with acute or convalescent COVID-19.

V and J are TRBV2 and TRBJ1-2; D gene unclear. CDR3 length: 13 amino acids. Germline V lookup: CDR1 SNHLY, CDR2 FYNNEI. V lost 4 bases, J lost 4 bases, and 10 bases lay in between. The CDR3 here is CASSARQSYGYTF. DNA of the CDR3: TGTGCCAGCAGTGCACGTCAGTCCTATGGCTACACCTTC.

This clone was detected only once. The gene calls are TRBV6-2 or TRBV6-3 and TRBJ2-7, with D unclear. The ends were cut back, 6 bases at V and 9 bases at J, with 18 bases in the middle. The germline V gene encodes CDR1 MNHEY and CDR2 SVGEGT. The CDR3 loop spans 13 amino acids. CDR3 nucleotide sequence: TGTGCCAGCAGCCAGAGCAGCGCAGTCATGCAGTACTTC. It specifies CASSQSSAVMQYF.

The J gene is TRBJ2-7, the V gene TRBV25-1; no clear D. CDR3 length: 11 amino acids. Deletions cut 6 bases from V and 1 base from J, with 4 bases between. CDR1 is MGHDK and CDR2 is SYGVNS in the germline V gene. CDR3 protein: CASSLSYEQYF. CDR3 sequence (DNA): TGTGCCAGCAGCCTGTCCTACGAGCAGTACTTC.

The chain recombines TRBV11-2 with TRBJ2-3; no firm D call. With 6 bases removed from V and 9 bases from J, the gap between germline ends came to 13 bases. The CDR3 runs 12 residues. Germline values: CDR1 SGHAT, CDR2 FQNNGV. The CDR3 DNA is TGTGCCAGCAGTTCCCCCGCCCGGACGCAGTATTTT. This gives the protein CASSSPARTQYF.

The chain joins TRBV5-6 to TRBJ2-1; the D is unclear. In germline, CDR1 is SGHDT, CDR2 YYEEEE. With 2 bases removed from V and 0 bases from J, the gap between germline ends came to 9 bases. The CDR3 extends over 15 amino acids. The CDR3: CASSFLLNSYNEQFF. The CDR3 coding sequence is TGTGCCAGCAGCTTTCTACTAAACTCCTACAATGAGCAGTTCTTC.

The chain couples TRBV28 to TRBJ1-6; TRBD1 aligns across 7 bases. Germline V gives CDR1 MDHEN, CDR2 SYDVKM. The CDR3 consists of 19 residues. V was pared by 6 bases and J by 0 bases, with 14 bases of the junction left unmatched. The CDR3 nucleotides read TGTGCCAGCAGGTCTACGACAGGGCCTCTTAGCTCCTATAATTCACCCCTCCACTTT. Translated, it gives CASRSTTGPLSSYNSPLHF.

This chain joins TRBV11-2 and TRBJ1-2; the match to TRBD1 covers 9 bases. Germline V gives CDR1 SGHAT, CDR2 FQNNGV. V was clipped by 4 bases and J by 2 bases; unmatched bases: 5. The CDR3 has 15 amino acids. The CDR3 coding sequence is TGTGCCAGCAGCTCCATGACAGGGGGAAACTATGGCTACACCTTC. Protein sequence: CASSSMTGGNYGYTF.

This chain connects TRBV5-1 to TRBJ2-7; no definite D call. Germline loops: CDR1 SGHRS, CDR2 YFSETQ. Trimming left V 5 bases short and J 0 bases short, with 9 bases between. CDR3 size: 13 residues. CDR3 amino acids: CASRRLGSYEQYF. DNA of the CDR3: TGCGCCAGCAGACGACTTGGCTCCTACGAGCAGTACTTC.

In this sample, this clone turned up once. J is TRBJ2-2 and V is TRBV24-1, with 10 bases identical to TRBD1. Trimming took 4 bases from V and 6 from J; bases not matched to a gene: 7. The V gene's germline CDR1 is KGHDR and CDR2 SFDVKD. The CDR3 totals 16 residues. DNA of the CDR3: TGTGCCACCAGTGACCTGGACAGGGGGACAGCCGGGGAGCTGTTTTTT. Translation gives CATSDLDRGTAGELFF.

The rearrangement joins TRBV12-3 or TRBV12-4 to TRBJ1-2; a weak D match, TRBD1 (5 bases). Trimming shortened V by 5 bases and J by 14 bases, and 18 bases separated the two germline ends. This CDR3 is built from 12 residues. For the CDR3, the DNA is TGTGCCAGCAGTCGGGACTTTTCAGTGGTTACCTTC. This translates into CASSRDFSVVTF.

The gene calls are TRBV24-1 and TRBJ1-2, with D maybe TRBD1 (6 bases). V gave up 4 bases and J gave up 5 bases, with 10 bases separating them. Germline values: CDR1 KGHDR, CDR2 SFDVKD. This CDR3 spans 13 amino acids. DNA of the CDR3: TGTGCCACCAGTGAGGGGGCGAAATATGGCTACACCTTC. Translating gives CATSEGAKYGYTF.

The chain employs TRBV10-1 and TRBJ2-2, with 8 positions matching TRBD2. CDR3 size: 14 residues. Unmatched junction bases numbered 4, after V lost 9 bases and J lost 1 base. Looked up from germline, CDR1 is WNHNN and CDR2 is SYGVQD (reference sequence). The CDR3 coding sequence is TGCGCCAGGACTAGCGATGGGAACACCGGGGAGCTGTTTTTT. Amino acids: CARTSDGNTGELFF.

The chain recombines TRBV2 with TRBJ2-6; perhaps TRBD1 as D (5 bases). Germline-derived CDR1 and CDR2 are SNHLY and FYNNEI. This CDR3 has 16 residues. Trimming shortened V by 3 bases and J by 0 bases, and 9 bases separated the two germline ends. This CDR3 is CASSEGRISGANVLTF. CDR3 sequence (DNA): TGTGCCAGCAGTGAGGGGCGGATCTCTGGGGCCAACGTCCTGACTTTC.

The chain employs TRBV7-6 and TRBJ2-1, with 10 positions matching TRBD2. The CDR3 loop spans 15 amino acids. In germline, CDR1 is SGHVS, CDR2 FNYEAQ. Germline trimming cut 5 bases from V and 6 bases from J; bases unmatched to any gene: 7. The CDR3 region has the DNA TGTGCCAGCAGCCTCGGGACTAGCGAATCCAATGAGCAGTTCTTC. Translated: CASSLGTSESNEQFF.